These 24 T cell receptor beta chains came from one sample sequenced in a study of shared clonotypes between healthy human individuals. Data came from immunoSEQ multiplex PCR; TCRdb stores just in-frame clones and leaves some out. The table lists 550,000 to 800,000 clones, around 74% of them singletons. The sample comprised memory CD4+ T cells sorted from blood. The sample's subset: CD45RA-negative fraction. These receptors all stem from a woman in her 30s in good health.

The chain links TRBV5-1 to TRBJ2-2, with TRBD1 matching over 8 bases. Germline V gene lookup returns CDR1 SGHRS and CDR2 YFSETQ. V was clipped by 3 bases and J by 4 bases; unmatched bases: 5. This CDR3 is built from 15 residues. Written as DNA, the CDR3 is TGCGCCAGCAGCTACTCAGGGGGCCCCACCGGGGAGCTGTTTTTT. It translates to CASSYSGGPTGELFF.

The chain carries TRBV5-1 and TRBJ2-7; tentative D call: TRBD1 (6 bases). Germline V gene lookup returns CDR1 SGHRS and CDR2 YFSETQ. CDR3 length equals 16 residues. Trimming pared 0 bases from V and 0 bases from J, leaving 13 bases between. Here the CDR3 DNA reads TGCGCCAGCAGCTTGGCCCAGCAGGGGAGCTCCTACGAGCAGTACTTC. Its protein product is CASSLAQQGSSYEQYF.

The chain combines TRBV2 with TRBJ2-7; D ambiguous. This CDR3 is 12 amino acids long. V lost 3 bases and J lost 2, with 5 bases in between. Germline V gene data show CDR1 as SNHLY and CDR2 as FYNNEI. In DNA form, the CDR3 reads TGTGCCAGCAGTGAGTCAGCCTACGAGCAGTACTTC. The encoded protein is CASSESAYEQYF.

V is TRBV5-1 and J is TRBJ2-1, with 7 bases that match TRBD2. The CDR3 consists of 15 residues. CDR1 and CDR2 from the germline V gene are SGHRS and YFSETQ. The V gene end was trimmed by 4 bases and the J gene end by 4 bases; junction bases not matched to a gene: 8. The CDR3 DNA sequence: TGCGCCAGCAGCCCTGGCGCTAGCGGTTACAATGAGCAGTTCTTC. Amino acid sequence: CASSPGASGYNEQFF. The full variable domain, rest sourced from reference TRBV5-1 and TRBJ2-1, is KAGVTQTPRYLIKTRGQQVTLSCSPISGHRSVSWYQQTPGQGLQFLFEYFSETQRNKGNFPGRFSGRQFSNSRSEMNVSTLELGDSALYLCASSPGASGYNEQFFGPGTRLTVL.

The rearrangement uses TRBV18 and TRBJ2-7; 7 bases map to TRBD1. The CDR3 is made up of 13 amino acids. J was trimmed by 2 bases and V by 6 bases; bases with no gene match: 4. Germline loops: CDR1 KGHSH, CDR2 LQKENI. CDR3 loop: CASSETGPYEQYF. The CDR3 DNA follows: TGTGCCAGCTCCGAGACAGGGCCCTACGAGCAGTACTTC.

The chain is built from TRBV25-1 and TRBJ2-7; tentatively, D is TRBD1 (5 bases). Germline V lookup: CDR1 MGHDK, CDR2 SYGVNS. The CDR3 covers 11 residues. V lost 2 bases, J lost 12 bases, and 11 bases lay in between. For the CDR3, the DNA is TGTGCCAGCAGTGAAAACAGGCTAGTGTACTTC. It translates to CASSENRLVYF.

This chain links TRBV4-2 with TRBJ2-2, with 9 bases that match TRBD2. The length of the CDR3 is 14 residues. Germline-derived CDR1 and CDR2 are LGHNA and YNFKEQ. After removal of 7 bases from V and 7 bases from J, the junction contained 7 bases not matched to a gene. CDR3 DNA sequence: TGTGCCAGCACCCAGAGCGGGAGGAGCGGGGAGCTGTTTTTT. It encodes CASTQSGRSGELFF.

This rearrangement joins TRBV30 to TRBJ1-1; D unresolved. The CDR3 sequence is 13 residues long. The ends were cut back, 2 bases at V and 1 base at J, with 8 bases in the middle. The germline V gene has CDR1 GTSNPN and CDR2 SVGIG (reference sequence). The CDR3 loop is CAWSFGPNTEAFF. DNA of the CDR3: TGTGCCTGGAGTTTTGGGCCGAACACTGAAGCTTTCTTT.

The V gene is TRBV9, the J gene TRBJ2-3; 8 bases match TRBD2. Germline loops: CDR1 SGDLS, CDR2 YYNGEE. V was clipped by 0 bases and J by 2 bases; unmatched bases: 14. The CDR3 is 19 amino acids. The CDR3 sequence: CASSVARVRAGGFTDTQYF. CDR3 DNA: TGTGCCAGCAGCGTAGCCCGGGTGAGGGCGGGGGGATTCACAGATACGCAGTATTTT.

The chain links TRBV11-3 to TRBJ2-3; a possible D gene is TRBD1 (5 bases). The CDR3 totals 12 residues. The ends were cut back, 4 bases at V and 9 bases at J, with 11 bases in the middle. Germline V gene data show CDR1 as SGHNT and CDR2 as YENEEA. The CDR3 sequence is CASSSPQGTQYF. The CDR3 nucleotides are TGTGCCAGCAGCTCCCCCCAGGGAACGCAGTATTTT.

For the CDR3, the DNA is TGTGCCAGCGGAACACCAGGACAGGGGCACGAGCAGTACTTC. This encodes CASGTPGQGHEQYF. The genes are TRBV6-1 and TRBJ2-7, with TRBD1 matching over 9 bases. Germline CDR1 is MNHNS and CDR2 is SASEGT. This CDR3 has 14 residues. V was pared by 8 bases and J by 5 bases, with 10 bases of the junction left unmatched.

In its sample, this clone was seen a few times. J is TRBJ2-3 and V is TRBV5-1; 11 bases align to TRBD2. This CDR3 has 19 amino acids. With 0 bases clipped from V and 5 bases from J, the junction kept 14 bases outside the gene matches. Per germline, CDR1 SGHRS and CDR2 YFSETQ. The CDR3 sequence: CASSLDISGRARRQDTQYF. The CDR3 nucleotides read TGCGCCAGCAGCTTGGATATTAGCGGGAGGGCCCGGCGACAAGATACGCAGTATTTT.

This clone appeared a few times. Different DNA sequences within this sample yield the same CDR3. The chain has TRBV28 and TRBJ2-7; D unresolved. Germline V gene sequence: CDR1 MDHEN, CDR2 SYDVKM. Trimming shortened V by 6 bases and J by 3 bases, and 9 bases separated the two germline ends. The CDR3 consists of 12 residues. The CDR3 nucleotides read TGTGCCAGCAGCCTGAGCGACTACGAGCAGTACTTC. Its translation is CASSLSDYEQYF. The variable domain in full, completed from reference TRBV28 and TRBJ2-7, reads DVKVTQSSRYLVKRTGEKVFLECVQDMDHENMFWYRQDPGLGLRLIYFSYDVKMKEKGDIPEGYSVSREKKERFSLILESASTNQTSMYLCASSLSDYEQYFGPGTRLTVT.

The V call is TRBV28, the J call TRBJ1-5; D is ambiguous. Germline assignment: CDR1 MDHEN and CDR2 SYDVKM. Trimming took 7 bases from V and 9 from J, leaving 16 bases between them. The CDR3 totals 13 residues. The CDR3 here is CASKVANPRPQHF. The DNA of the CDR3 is TGTGCCAGCAAGGTAGCCAACCCGAGGCCCCAGCATTTT.

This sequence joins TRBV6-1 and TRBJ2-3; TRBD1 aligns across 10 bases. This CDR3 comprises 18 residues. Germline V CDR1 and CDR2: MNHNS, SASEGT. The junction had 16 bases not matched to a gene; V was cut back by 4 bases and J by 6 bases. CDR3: CASSASLTGGATPDTQYF. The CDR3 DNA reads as TGTGCCAGCAGTGCCTCCCTGACAGGGGGCGCAACCCCCGATACGCAGTATTTT.

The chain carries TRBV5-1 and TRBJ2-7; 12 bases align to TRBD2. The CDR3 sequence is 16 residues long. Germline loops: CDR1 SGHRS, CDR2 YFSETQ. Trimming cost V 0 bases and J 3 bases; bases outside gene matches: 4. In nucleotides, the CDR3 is TGCGCCAGCAGCTTGGGGACTAGCGGGAAAGTCTACGAGCAGTACTTC. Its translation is CASSLGTSGKVYEQYF.

CDR3 nucleotide sequence: TGTGCCACCCAAGACAGTTATAGCAATCAGCCCCAGCATTTT. This encodes CATQDSYSNQPQHF. V is TRBV19 and J is TRBJ1-5, with TRBD1 as a possible D gene (5 bases). Trimming took 10 bases from V and 0 from J, leaving 13 bases between them. Germline V CDR1 and CDR2: LNHDA, SQIVND (reference sequence). This CDR3 region has 14 residues.

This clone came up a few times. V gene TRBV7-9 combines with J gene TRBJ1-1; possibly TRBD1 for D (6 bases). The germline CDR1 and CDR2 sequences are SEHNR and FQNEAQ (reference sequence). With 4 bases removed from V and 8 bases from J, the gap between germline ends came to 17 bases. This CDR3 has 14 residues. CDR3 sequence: CASSSRGRTSEAFF. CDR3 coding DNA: TGTGCCAGCAGCTCAAGGGGGAGAACCTCCGAAGCTTTCTTT.

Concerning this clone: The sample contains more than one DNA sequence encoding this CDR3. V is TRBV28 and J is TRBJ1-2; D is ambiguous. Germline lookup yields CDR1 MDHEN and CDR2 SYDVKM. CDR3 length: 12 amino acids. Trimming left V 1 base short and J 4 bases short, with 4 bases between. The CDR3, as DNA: TGTGCCAGCAGTTTATTCGGCTATGGCTACACCTTC. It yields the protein CASSLFGYGYTF.

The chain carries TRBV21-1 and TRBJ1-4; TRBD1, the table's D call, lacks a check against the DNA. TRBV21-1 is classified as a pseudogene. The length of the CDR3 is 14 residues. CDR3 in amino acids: CASSEPGQDRKLFF. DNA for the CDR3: TGTGCCAGCAGCGAACCGGGACAGGATCGAAAACTGTTTTTT.

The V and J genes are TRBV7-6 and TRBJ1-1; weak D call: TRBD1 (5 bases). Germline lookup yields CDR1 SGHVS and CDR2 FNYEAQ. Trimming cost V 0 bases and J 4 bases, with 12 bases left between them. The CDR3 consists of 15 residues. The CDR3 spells CASSLAPGVSTEAFF. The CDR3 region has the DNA TGTGCCAGCAGCTTAGCGCCGGGGGTCAGCACTGAAGCTTTCTTT.

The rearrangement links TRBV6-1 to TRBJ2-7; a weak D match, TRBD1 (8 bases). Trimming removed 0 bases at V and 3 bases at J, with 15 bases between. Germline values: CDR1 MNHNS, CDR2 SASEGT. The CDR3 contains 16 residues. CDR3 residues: CASSEAWGGQVYEQYF. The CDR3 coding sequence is TGTGCCAGCAGTGAAGCGTGGGGGGGACAGGTCTACGAGCAGTACTTC.

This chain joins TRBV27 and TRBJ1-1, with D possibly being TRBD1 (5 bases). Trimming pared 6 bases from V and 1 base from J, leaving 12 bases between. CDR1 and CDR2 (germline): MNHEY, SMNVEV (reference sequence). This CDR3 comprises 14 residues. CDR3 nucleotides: TGTGCCAGCAGCCGCGTTGACAGGAACACTGAAGCTTTCTTT. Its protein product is CASSRVDRNTEAFF.

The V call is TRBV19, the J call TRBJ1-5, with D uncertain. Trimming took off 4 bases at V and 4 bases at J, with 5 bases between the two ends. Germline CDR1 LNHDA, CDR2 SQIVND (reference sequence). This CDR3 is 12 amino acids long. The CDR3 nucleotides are TGTGCCAGTAGTAGGTTAAATCAGCCCCAGCATTTT. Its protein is CASSRLNQPQHF.